This passage covers 3 T cell receptor beta chains from one sample sequenced in a study of OX40 agonist ivuxolimab in advanced cancers. Using immunoSEQ multiplex PCR, the repertoire was profiled, and TCRdb retains in-frame clones only, with some absent. The repertoire holds around 75,000 clones, roughly 91% seen once, with 2% to 3% in the top ten. Sequencing used CD4+ or CD8+ T cells sorted from blood, obtained in a trial of the OX40 agonist ivuxolimab. These receptors were taken from an adult with an advanced solid tumor such as melanoma, head and neck, liver or kidney cancer.

The J gene is TRBJ1-5, the V gene TRBV15; no clear D. V was cut by 5 bases and J by 2 bases, with 16 bases left in between. CDR1 and CDR2 (germline): LNHNV, YYDKDF (reference sequence). The CDR3 loop spans 16 amino acids. The CDR3, as DNA: TGTGCCACCAGCCCTGGTTGGAGGGCGGGCAATCAGCCCCAGCATTTT. Translated, it gives CATSPGWRAGNQPQHF. Full variable domain (rest looked up from reference TRBV15 and TRBJ1-5): DAMVIQNPRYQVTQFGKPVTLSCSQTLNHNVMYWYQQKSSQAPKLLFHYYDKDFNNEADTPDNFQSRRPNTSFCFLDIRSPGLGDTAMYLCATSPGWRAGNQPQHFGDGTRLSIL.

The rearrangement uses TRBV5-1 and TRBJ2-7, with D perhaps TRBD1 or TRBD2 (5 bases each). This CDR3 is 15 amino acids long. V lost 0 bases to trimming and J lost 7 bases, with 17 bases between them. In germline, CDR1 is SGHRS, CDR2 YFSETQ. CDR3 nucleotides: TGCGCCAGCAGCTTGGTGTCGGGCCCAGAGGGGGAGCAGTACTTC. Amino acids: CASSLVSGPEGEQYF.

The J gene is TRBJ2-3, the V gene TRBV5-1; 7 nucleotides match TRBD2. CDR3 length: 14 amino acids. With 3 bases clipped from V and 5 bases from J, the junction kept 6 bases outside the gene matches. CDR1 SGHRS and CDR2 YFSETQ come from the germline V gene. The CDR3 DNA reads as TGCGCCAGCAGCTCCGCGGGAGTAGGAGATACGCAGTATTTT. Translated, it gives CASSSAGVGDTQYF.